Listed here is a single TCR beta chain. Its target is unknown. V was shortened by 7 bases and J by 4 bases, with 13 bases between the two germline ends. Germline values: CDR1 MNHEY, CDR2 SVGAGI. This CDR3 is 13 amino acids long. The data derive from a study of CD8+ T cells in alopecia areata. Study at large: Scoring of severity for treated patients was based on percentage of affected scalp area. Study-wide findings and caveats: While patients received tofacitinib, many expanded lesional clones remained present in scalp and blood. Having one nonresponder leaves uncertain how baseline CD8+ expansion relates to response.

RNA was isolated and reverse transcribed to cDNA, the sequencing template. Only in-frame clones appear in the TCRdb table, and some are missing; sequencing was by immunoSEQ multiplex PCR. This table has approximately 200,000 clones, 45% to 65% appearing once. Treatment of the sample: oral pan-JAK inhibitor, 5-10 mg twice daily. The J gene is TRBJ2-5, the V gene TRBV6-5; weak D call: TRBD1 (6 bases). The sequenced sample was CD4+ T cells sorted from blood, obtained at week 4, from a patient treated with tofacitinib. The clonotype was recovered from a human donor with alopecia areata. The CDR3 DNA reads TGTGCCAGCAAAGTCACAGGGTTAGAGACCCAGTACTTC. This sequence encodes CASKVTGLETQYF.